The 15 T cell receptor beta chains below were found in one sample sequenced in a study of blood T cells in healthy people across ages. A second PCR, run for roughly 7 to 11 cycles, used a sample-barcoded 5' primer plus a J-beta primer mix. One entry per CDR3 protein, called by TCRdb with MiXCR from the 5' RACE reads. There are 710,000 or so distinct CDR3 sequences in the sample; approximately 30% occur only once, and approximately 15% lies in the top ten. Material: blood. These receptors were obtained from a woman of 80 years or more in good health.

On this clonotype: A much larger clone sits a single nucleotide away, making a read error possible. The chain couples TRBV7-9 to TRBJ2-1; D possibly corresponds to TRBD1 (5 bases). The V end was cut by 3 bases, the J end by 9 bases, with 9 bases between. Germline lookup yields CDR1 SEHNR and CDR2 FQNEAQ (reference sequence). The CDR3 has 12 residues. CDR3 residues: CASSFQGGEQFF. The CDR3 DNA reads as TGTGCCAGCAGCTTCCAGGGTGGTGAGCAGTTCTTC.

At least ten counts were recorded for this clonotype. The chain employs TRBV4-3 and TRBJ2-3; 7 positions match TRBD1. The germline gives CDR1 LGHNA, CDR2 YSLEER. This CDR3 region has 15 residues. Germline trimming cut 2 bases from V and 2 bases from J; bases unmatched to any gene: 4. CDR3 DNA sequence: TGCGCCAGCAGCCAAACAGGGGAACCCACAGATACGCAGTATTTT. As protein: CASSQTGEPTDTQYF.

The CDR3 is CASSFSGEMTEAFF. CDR3 sequence (DNA): TGCGCCAGCAGCTTCTCCGGGGAGATGACTGAAGCTTTCTTT. The chain couples TRBV5-1 to TRBJ1-1; D unresolved. Trimming removed 2 bases from V and 5 bases from J, with 13 bases in between. The CDR3 spans 14 residues. The germline V gene encodes CDR1 SGHRS and CDR2 YFSETQ.

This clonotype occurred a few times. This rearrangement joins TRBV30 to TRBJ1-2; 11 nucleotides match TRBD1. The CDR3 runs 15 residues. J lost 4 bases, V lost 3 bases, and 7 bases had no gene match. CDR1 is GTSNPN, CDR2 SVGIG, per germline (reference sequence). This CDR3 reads CAWSQEGQGAYGYTF. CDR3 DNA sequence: TGTGCCTGGAGCCAAGAAGGACAGGGGGCCTATGGCTACACCTTC.

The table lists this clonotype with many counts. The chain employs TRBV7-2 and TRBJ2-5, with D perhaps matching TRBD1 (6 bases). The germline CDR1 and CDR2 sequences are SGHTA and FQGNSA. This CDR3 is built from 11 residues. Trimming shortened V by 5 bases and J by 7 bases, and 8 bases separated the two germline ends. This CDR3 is CASSTGRTQYF. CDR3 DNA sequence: TGTGCCAGCAGCACAGGGCGGACCCAGTACTTC.

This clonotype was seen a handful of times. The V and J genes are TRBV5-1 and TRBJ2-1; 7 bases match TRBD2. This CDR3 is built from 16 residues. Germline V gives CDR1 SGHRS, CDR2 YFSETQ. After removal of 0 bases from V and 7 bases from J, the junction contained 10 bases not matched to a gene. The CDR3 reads CASSLAGSSGTNEQFF. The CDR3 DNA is TGCGCCAGCAGCTTGGCCGGGTCTAGCGGAACTAATGAGCAGTTCTTC.

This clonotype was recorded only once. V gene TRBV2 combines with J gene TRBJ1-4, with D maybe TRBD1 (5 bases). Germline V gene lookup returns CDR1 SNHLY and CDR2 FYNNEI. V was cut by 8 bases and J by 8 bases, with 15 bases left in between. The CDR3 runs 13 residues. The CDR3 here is CASLHGAREKLFF. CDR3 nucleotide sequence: TGTGCCAGCCTTCATGGGGCTCGAGAAAAACTGTTTTTT.

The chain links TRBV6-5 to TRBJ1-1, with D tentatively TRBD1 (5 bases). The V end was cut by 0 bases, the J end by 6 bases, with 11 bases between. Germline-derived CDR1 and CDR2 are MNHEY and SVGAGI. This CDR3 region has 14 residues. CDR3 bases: TGTGCCAGCAGTTACTCACCAGGGATCTCTGAAGCTTTCTTT. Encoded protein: CASSYSPGISEAFF.

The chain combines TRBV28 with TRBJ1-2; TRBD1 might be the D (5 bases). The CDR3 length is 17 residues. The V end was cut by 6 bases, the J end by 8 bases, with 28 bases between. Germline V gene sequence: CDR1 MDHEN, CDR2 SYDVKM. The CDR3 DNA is TGTGCCAGCAGCCCCTTTCTCGGGGGAAGGGTTGCGGAGGGCTACACCTTC. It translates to CASSPFLGGRVAEGYTF.

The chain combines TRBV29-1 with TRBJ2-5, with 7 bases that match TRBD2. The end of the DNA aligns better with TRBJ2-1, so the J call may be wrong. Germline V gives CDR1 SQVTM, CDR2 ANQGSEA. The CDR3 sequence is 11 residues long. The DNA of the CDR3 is TGCAGCGTTGGTGGGCGGGAGACCCAGTTCTTC. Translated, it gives CSVGGRETQFF.

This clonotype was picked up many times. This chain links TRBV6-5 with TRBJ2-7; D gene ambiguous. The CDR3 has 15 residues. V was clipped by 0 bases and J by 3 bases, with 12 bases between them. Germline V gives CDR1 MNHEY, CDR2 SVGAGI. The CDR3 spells CASSYSGRINYEQYF. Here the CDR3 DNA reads TGTGCCAGCAGTTACTCCGGGCGGATTAACTACGAGCAGTACTTC.

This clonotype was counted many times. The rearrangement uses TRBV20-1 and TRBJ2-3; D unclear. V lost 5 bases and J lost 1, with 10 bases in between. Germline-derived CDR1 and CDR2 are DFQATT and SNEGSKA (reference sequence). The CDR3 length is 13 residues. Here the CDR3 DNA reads TGCAGTGCTGTCCGGCCAGGCACAGATACGCAGTATTTT. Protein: CSAVRPGTDTQYF.

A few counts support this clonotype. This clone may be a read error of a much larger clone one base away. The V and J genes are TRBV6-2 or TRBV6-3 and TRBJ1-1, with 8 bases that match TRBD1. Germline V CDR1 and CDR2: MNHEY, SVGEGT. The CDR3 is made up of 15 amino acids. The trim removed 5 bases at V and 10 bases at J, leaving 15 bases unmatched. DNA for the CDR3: TGTGCCAGCAGTCCACCGGGACAGGCCCGTAGGGGAGCTTTCTTT. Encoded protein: CASSPPGQARRGAFF.

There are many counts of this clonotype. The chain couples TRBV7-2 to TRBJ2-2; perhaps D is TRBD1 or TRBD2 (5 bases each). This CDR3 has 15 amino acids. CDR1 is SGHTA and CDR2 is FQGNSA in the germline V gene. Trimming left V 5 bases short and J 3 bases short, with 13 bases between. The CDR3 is CASSRTGADTGELFF. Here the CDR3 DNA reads TGTGCCAGCAGCCGGACTGGGGCAGACACCGGGGAGCTGTTTTTT.

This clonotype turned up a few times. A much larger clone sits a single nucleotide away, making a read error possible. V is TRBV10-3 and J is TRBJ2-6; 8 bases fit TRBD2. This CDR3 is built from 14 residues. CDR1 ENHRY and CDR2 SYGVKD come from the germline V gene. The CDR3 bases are TGTGCCATCACAGCGGGGGTTGGGGCCAACGTCCGGACTTTC. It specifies CAITAGVGANVRTF.